This T cell receptor beta chain was identified during a study of blood T cells in healthy people across ages. Study-wide results and limits: A strong correlation between TCR beta diversity and naive T cell percentage was seen.

Points on this clonotype: Its antigen is currently unknown. Given a much more abundant clone one base away, this may be a read error.

At least 6 micrograms of total RNA were extracted per sample. Then a second PCR, running about 7 to 11 cycles, was carried out with a sample-barcoded 5' primer and a J-beta primer mix. Each CDR3 protein is one row after TCRdb ran MiXCR on the 5' RACE reads. Seen here are more than 800,000 distinct CDR3 sequences, 25% to 35% observed once, and the top ten hold 15% to 20%. Trimming shortened V by 5 bases and J by 6 bases, and 11 bases separated the two germline ends. The CDR3 has 12 amino acids. This receptor was taken from a woman over 75 in good health. The rearrangement joins TRBV12-3 or TRBV12-4 to TRBJ2-7; the D gene is possibly TRBD1 (6 bases). The sample comprised blood. For the CDR3, the DNA is TGTGCCAGCAGTACAGGGATGGGCGAGCAGTACTTC. Translation: CASSTGMGEQYF.